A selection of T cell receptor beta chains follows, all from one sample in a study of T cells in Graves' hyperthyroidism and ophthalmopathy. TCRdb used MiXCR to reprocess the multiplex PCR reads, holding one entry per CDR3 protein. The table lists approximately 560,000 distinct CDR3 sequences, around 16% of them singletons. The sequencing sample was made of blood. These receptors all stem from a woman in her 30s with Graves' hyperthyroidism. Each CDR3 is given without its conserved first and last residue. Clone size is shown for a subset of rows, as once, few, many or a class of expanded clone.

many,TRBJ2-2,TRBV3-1,ASSARTGQGGELF
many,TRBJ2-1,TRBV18,ASSPSNYEQF
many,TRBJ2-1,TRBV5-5,ASSLAGGLAGVEQF
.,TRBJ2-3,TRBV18,ASSPNQGTDTQY
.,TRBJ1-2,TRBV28,ASSLFFRDRGGYT
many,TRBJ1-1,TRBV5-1,ASSTAGNTEAF
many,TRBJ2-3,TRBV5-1,ASSFIAGGVTDTQY
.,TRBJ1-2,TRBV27,ATHGGDYGYT
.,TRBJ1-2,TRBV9,ASSQALTAYGYT
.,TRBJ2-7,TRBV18,ASSGRAGGLWEQY
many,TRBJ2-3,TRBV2,AKGLAGRGDTQY
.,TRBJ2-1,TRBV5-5,ASSPGIGQF
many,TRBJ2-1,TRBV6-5,ASSYGTGVWNEQF
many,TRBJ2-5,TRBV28,ASSPELAGGQETQY
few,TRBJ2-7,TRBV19,ASSARLAGSSYEQY
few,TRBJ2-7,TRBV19,ASSIAGGGEQY
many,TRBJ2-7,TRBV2,ASSPTRVAGPRSYEQY
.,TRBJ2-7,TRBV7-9,ASAPVTQGAVRRAYEQY
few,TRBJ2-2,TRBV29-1,SVWTSGRETGELF
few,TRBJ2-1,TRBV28,ASSLGGRRNYNEQF
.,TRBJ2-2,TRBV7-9,ASSLHTKGANTGELF
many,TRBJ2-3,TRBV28,ASSTSGRTDTQY
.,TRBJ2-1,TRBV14,ASSQVSPGLSSQNEQF
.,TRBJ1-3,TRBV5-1,ASSLWGGNSGNTIY
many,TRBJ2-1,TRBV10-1,ASHSGRFNEQF
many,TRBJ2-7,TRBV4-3,ASSQDFPYSLTYEQY
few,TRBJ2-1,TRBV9,ASSARISYNEQF
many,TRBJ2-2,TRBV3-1,ASSQEAAAGELF